Listed here is a single TCR beta chain. What it binds is unknown. This specimen comes from a study of shared clonotypes between healthy human individuals. Across the whole study: The cohort had two women and three men, ages 18 to 49. Points from the study as a whole: It was the non-shared clonotypes that had lower generation probabilities than clonotypes shared by all four donors. Only blood was sampled, and tissue TCR repertoires likely differ from blood ones.

In the source study's methods: Without quality scores, immunoSEQ junctional reads could not be filtered like full-length reads. Only in-frame clones appear in the TCRdb table, and some are missing; sequencing was by immunoSEQ multiplex PCR. V and J calls and clone size follow that table, whereas D and trimming were derived from the DNA. The repertoire includes some 980,000 clones, around three quarters of them detected once, and roughly 1.5% sits in the top ten. This CDR3 region has 14 residues. Trimming shortened V by 5 bases and J by 3 bases, and 12 bases separated the two germline ends. The germline CDR1 and CDR2 sequences are SEHNR and FQNEAQ (reference sequence).

The specimen sequenced was memory CD4+ T cells sorted from blood. Subset reported: CD45RA-negative fraction. The source of this sequence is a man younger than 30 in good health. The J gene is TRBJ2-3, the V gene TRBV7-9; TRBD2 is a possible D gene (6 bases). CDR3 loop: CASSAAGRTDTQYF. DNA of the CDR3: TGTGCCAGCAGCGCCGCGGGACGGACAGATACGCAGTATTTT.